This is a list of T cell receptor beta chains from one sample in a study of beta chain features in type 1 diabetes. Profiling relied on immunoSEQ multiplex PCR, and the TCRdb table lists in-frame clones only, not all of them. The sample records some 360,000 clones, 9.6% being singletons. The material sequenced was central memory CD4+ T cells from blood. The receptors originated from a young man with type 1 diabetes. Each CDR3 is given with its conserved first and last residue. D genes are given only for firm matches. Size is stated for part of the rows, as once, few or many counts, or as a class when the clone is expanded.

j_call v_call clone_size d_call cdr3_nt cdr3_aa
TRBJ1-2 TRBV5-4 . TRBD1 TGTGCCAGCAGCTTGGCTGACAGGGTAGGCGGCTACACCTTC CASSLADRVGGYTF
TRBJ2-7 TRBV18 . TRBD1 TGTGCCAGCTCAGACGACAGGGACGAGCAGTACTTC CASSDDRDEQYF
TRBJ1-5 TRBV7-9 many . TGTGCCAGCAGTTCCCAGGGCGATCAGCCCCAGCATTTT CASSSQGDQPQHF
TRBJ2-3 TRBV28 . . TGTGCCAGCAGCGGGCCCAGCACAGATACGCAGTATTTT CASSGPSTDTQYF
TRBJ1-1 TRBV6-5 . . TGTGCCAGCAGTTCCCGGGACCGGAGTGAAGCTTTCTTT CASSSRDRSEAFF
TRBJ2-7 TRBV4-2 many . TGTGCCAGCAGCCAATCCCAGGGCTCCTACGAGCAGTACTTC CASSQSQGSYEQYF
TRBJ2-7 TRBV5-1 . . TGCGCCAGCAGCGGACAGTTCTACGAGCAGTACTTC CASSGQFYEQYF
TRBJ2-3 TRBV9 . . TGTGCCAGCAGCATCCGGGACTCGATCGATACGCAGTATTTT CASSIRDSIDTQYF
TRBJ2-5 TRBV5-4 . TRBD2 TGTGCCAGCAGCTCCTCGGGTAGCGGGGCTATCCAAGAGACCCAGTACTTC CASSSSGSGAIQETQYF
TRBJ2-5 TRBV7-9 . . TGTGCCAGCAGCTCGGGGACCCACGCGGAGACCCAGTACTTC CASSSGTHAETQYF
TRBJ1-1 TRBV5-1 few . TGCGCCAGCAGCTTAGACAGACCCAACACTGAAGCTTTCTTT CASSLDRPNTEAFF
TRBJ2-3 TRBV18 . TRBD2 TGTGCCAGCTCACCCCAGACTAGCGGGACCGGCACAGATACGCAGTATTTT CASSPQTSGTGTDTQYF
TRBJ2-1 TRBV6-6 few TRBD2 TGTGCCAGCAGTTACGGCGGGAGAAGGTTCGATGAGCAGTTCTTC CASSYGGRRFDEQFF
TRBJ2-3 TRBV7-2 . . TGTGCCAGCAGCTTAGTAGGCCGAGATACGCAGTATTTT CASSLVGRDTQYF
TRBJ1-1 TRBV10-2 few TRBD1 TGCGCCAGCAGTGGGGGCAGGGGGCGTAACACTGAAGCTTTCTTT CASSGGRGRNTEAFF
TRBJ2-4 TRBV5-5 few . TGTGCCAGCAACGCACCTCTGAGAGCCAAAAACATTCAGTACTTC CASNAPLRAKNIQYF
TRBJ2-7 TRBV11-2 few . TGTGCCAGCAGCTCTAACTCCTACGAGCAGTACTTC CASSSNSYEQYF
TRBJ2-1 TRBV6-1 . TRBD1 TGTGCCAGCAGTATGGGACAGGGGAGGGTCGATGAGCAGTTCTTC CASSMGQGRVDEQFF
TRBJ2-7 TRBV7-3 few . TGTGCCAGCAGCTTAAGGGCCAGGGACGAGCAGTACTTC CASSLRARDEQYF
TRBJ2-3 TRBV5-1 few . TGCGCCAGCAGGGCTTTGGGCGCTAGCACAGATACGCAGTATTTT CASRALGASTDTQYF
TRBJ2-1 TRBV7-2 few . TGTGCCAGCAGCTCTAAAGGGGGCTCCTACAATGAGCAGTTCTTC CASSSKGGSYNEQFF
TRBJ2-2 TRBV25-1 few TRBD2 TGTGCCAGCAGTGCTAAGACTAGCGGGAGAACCGGGGAGCTGTTTTTT CASSAKTSGRTGELFF